The present TCR beta chain was sequenced within a study of T cells expressing NK-cell markers. The wider study: Most of the eight sequenced donors tested HCMV-seropositive; one tested seronegative. Study results and limitations: Over 5 donors showed dominant NKG2C+ clonotypes comprising about 1.0-8% of their CD8+ T cells.

The CDR3 contains 14 residues. Germline V gene lookup returns CDR1 SNHLY and CDR2 FYNNEI. UMIs accompanied the 5'RACE template switching by which TCR beta cDNA was made. TCRdb derives one entry per CDR3 protein from the 5' RACE reads, leaving out DNA. This repertoire includes about 380,000 distinct CDR3 sequences. Note on this clonotype: The antigen remains unidentified.

This clonotype originated in a man aged 18 to 69 in good health. Source material: blood T cells: a sorted CD56 or NKG2C T cell subset, CD4+ or CD8+ T cells, or bulk PBMC T cells (not recorded which). The V call is TRBV2, the J call TRBJ2-4; TCRdb picks TRBD1, but there is no DNA to check that call. CDR3 sequence: CASSERRQGEIQYF.